The clone carrying this TCR beta chain has a handful of counts. Its specificity is not known. The PCR made use of 60 Vbeta and 13 Jbeta primers. Assay: immunoSEQ multiplex PCR; the TCRdb copy retains only in-frame clones and omits some. The sample lists roughly 190,000 clones, 9.5% seen once, with approximately 1.5% in the top ten. The donors comprised healthy bone marrow donors. V lost 0 bases, J lost 10 bases, and 10 bases lay in between. CDR1 is MNHEY, CDR2 SVGAGI, per germline. CDR3 length: 12 residues. These data come from a study of cytomegalovirus exposure and HLA in healthy donors. General study findings and limits: A later analysis linked a missense DCLRE1C variant to TCR beta V- and J-gene trimming.

Specimen: PBMCs. This receptor was taken from a woman in her twenties or thirties in good health and CMV-seropositive. V gene TRBV6-5 combines with J gene TRBJ2-7, with a weak D call TRBD2 (6 bases). The CDR3 loop is CASSYSSGDQYF. The CDR3 coding sequence is TGTGCCAGCAGTTACTCCTCGGGGGACCAGTACTTC.